What follows are 30 T cell receptor beta chains derived from one specimen sequenced in a study of CD4 T cells in relation to SARS-CoV-2 and coronaviruses (dated by TCRdb to the early 2020s). CD4+ T cells from unexposed donors were collected before the COVID-19 pandemic (2011-2018). Libraries were built with the immunoSEQ multiplex PCR assay. In TCRdb, the immuneACCESS table is reduced to in-frame sequences with V and J assigned. These tables do not hold every clone; where another copy was compared, an unresolved V gene accounts for under half, and the others remain unexplained. The sample profile shows 55,000 to 70,000 clones; approximately 93% of them were found once. Together, the top ten hold approximately 0.2% of the sample. The sequencing input was naive CD4+ T cells from PBMCs. The cell subset or site label on this specimen signifies: naive CD4+ T cells isolated by negative enrichment. These receptors came from a human donor in good health.

This chain joins TRBV5-1 and TRBJ1-1, with a possible D match to TRBD1 (5 bases). Germline values: CDR1 SGHRS, CDR2 YFSETQ. The CDR3 has 15 residues. V was clipped by 4 bases and J by 6 bases, with 19 bases between them. The CDR3 DNA sequence: TGCGCCAGCAGCCCCTCGGGGGGAGGGATCGCTGAAGCTTTCTTT. Residues: CASSPSGGGIAEAFF.

The V gene is TRBV3-1 (or the pseudogene TRBV3-2), the J gene TRBJ2-7; D is uncertain. This CDR3 contains 14 residues. CDR1 and CDR2 from the germline V gene are LGHDT and YNNKEL (reference sequence). Trimming removed 0 bases from V and 3 bases from J, with 9 bases in between. The CDR3: CASSQDTSNYEQYF. The CDR3 DNA is TGTGCCAGCAGCCAAGATACGTCTAACTACGAGCAGTACTTC.

CDR3 residues: CASSARGGSSYNEQFF. The CDR3 nucleotides read TGTGCCAGCAGTGCCAGGGGGGGAAGCTCCTACAATGAGCAGTTCTTC. The chain uses TRBV9 and TRBJ2-1; D possibly uses TRBD1 or TRBD2 (7 bases each). Germline values: CDR1 SGDLS, CDR2 YYNGEE. This CDR3 region has 16 residues. Trimming removed 5 bases at V and 0 bases at J, with 15 bases between.

The chain carries TRBV5-6 and TRBJ2-3; D is unresolved. CDR1 SGHDT and CDR2 YYEEEE come from the germline V gene. CDR3 length: 12 amino acids. Deletions cut 2 bases from V and 0 bases from J, with 1 base between. The CDR3 is CASSFSTDTQYF. The CDR3 DNA reads TGTGCCAGCAGCTTTAGCACAGATACGCAGTATTTT. The full variable domain, rest sourced from reference TRBV5-6 and TRBJ2-3, is DAGVTQSPTHLIKTRGQQVTLRCSPKSGHDTVSWYQQALGQGPQFIFQYYEEEERQRGNFPDRFSGHQFPNYSSELNVNALLLGDSALYLCASSFSTDTQYFGPGTRLTVL.

CDR3 bases: TGTGCCAGCGGGGGGGTAGCGGGTACAGATACGCAGTATTTT. This sequence encodes CASGGVAGTDTQYF. The rearrangement links TRBV11-2 to TRBJ2-3; 7 positions match TRBD2. CDR1 SGHAT and CDR2 FQNNGV come from the germline V gene. This CDR3 is 14 amino acids long. The V segment lost 8 bases and the J segment 3 bases; nucleotides outside the gene matches: 8.

The chain carries TRBV7-8 and TRBJ1-1, with 7 bases matching TRBD1. Germline CDR1 and CDR2: SGHVS and FQNEAQ. The CDR3 runs 15 residues. The junction had 13 bases not matched to a gene; V was cut back by 5 bases and J by 7 bases. The CDR3 bases are TGTGCCAGCAGCACCCGACAGGGTTTTGGGGTTGAAGCTTTCTTT. The encoded protein is CASSTRQGFGVEAFF.

The V and J genes are TRBV7-2 and TRBJ2-3; 8 bases line up with TRBD1. CDR3 length: 15 amino acids. The V and J ends lost 5 bases and 5 bases, in that order; junction bases with no gene match: 9. Germline V gene data show CDR1 as SGHTA and CDR2 as FQGNSA. DNA for the CDR3: TGTGCCAGCAGCACAAGACAGGGGCAGTTAGATACGCAGTATTTT. Its translation: CASSTRQGQLDTQYF. The whole variable domain, filled in from reference TRBV7-2 and TRBJ2-3, reads GAGVSQSPSNKVTEKGKDVELRCDPISGHTALYWYRQSLGQGLEFLIYFQGNSAPDKSGLPSDRFSAERTGGSVSTLTIQRTQQEDSAVYLCASSTRQGQLDTQYFGPGTRLTVL.

The chain recombines TRBV11-2 with TRBJ1-1; D unclear. This CDR3 has 15 amino acids. Trimming took 1 base from V and 6 from J, leaving 15 bases between them. Germline CDR1 reads SGHAT; CDR2 reads FQNNGV. CDR3 residues: CASSLVAGTRSEAFF. The DNA for the CDR3 is TGTGCCAGCAGCTTAGTGGCAGGCACACGGTCTGAAGCTTTCTTT.

The rearrangement links TRBV19 to TRBJ1-2; D unresolved. CDR3 length: 14 residues. Per the germline V gene, CDR1 is LNHDA and CDR2 is SQIVND (reference sequence). V was trimmed by 4 bases and J by 8 bases, leaving 17 bases between them. Written as DNA, the CDR3 is TGTGCCAGTAGTACTCCCTCCGATCGAGTCGGCTACACCTTC. As protein: CASSTPSDRVGYTF.

This clone has a handful of counts. The CDR3 region is CATRGQGEGNQPQHF. For the CDR3, the DNA is TGTGCCACCAGGGGACAGGGAGAAGGCAATCAGCCCCAGCATTTT. The J gene is TRBJ1-5, the V gene TRBV24-1; 9 positions agree with TRBD1. J gave up 2 bases and V 7 bases, and 5 bases lay outside the gene matches. This CDR3 contains 15 residues. The germline CDR1 and CDR2 sequences are KGHDR and SFDVKD.

This clone was seen just once. The chain employs TRBV5-1 and TRBJ2-3; no clear D gene. With 5 bases removed from V and 0 bases from J, the gap between germline ends came to 10 bases. The V gene's germline CDR1 is SGHRS and CDR2 YFSETQ. CDR3 length: 14 amino acids. The DNA for the CDR3 is TGCGCCAGCAGGGACGGGTCTAGCACAGATACGCAGTATTTT. Residues: CASRDGSSTDTQYF. Variable domain in full (rest from reference TRBV5-1 and TRBJ2-3): KAGVTQTPRYLIKTRGQQVTLSCSPISGHRSVSWYQQTPGQGLQFLFEYFSETQRNKGNFPGRFSGRQFSNSRSEMNVSTLELGDSALYLCASRDGSSTDTQYFGPGTRLTVL.

In DNA, the CDR3 is TGTGCCAGCAGCTTAGAATGGCGCAATCAGCCCCAGCATTTT. Its protein is CASSLEWRNQPQHF. The rearrangement joins TRBV7-8 to TRBJ1-5, with D unresolved. The germline CDR1 and CDR2 sequences are SGHVS and FQNEAQ. Trimming cost V 1 base and J 2 bases, with 6 bases left between them. The CDR3 loop spans 14 amino acids.

The chain employs TRBV28 and TRBJ2-3, with a possible D match to TRBD1 (6 bases). The CDR3 is 14 amino acids. CDR1 is MDHEN, CDR2 SYDVKM, per germline. The V end was cut by 8 bases, the J end by 4 bases, with 16 bases between. CDR3 loop: CASLNGKGADTQYF. The CDR3 DNA is TGTGCCAGCCTAAACGGCAAGGGGGCAGATACGCAGTATTTT.

The chain is built from TRBV9 and TRBJ1-2; TRBD1 might be the D (6 bases). Trimming left V 5 bases short and J 4 bases short, with 12 bases between. The CDR3 loop spans 13 amino acids. Germline-derived CDR1 and CDR2 are SGDLS and YYNGEE. Written as DNA, the CDR3 is TGTGCCAGCAGTCCCGGGACATCCTATGGCTACACCTTC. Translating it yields CASSPGTSYGYTF.

V usage is TRBV10-3 and J usage is TRBJ1-1; weak D call: TRBD1 (5 bases). The CDR3 runs 13 residues. Germline V lookup: CDR1 ENHRY, CDR2 SYGVKD. The V and J ends lost 3 bases and 11 bases respectively, with 16 bases between them. The CDR3 spells CAISDWDGRAAFF. CDR3 in DNA: TGTGCCATCAGTGACTGGGACGGGAGGGCGGCTTTCTTT.

The chain couples TRBV3-1 (or the pseudogene TRBV3-2) to TRBJ2-3; D possibly corresponds to TRBD2 (6 bases). V shed 6 bases and J shed 0 bases, with 28 bases lying between them. The CDR3 totals 20 residues. In germline, CDR1 is LGHDT, CDR2 YNNKEL (reference sequence). The CDR3: CASSPTEGLPVFYSTDTQYF. The CDR3 DNA reads as TGTGCCAGCAGTCCTACAGAGGGACTCCCCGTCTTTTATAGCACAGATACGCAGTATTTT.

This clone has only one observation. The V gene is TRBV18, the J gene TRBJ2-5; TRBD2 aligns across 8 bases. V lost 2 bases to trimming and J lost 2 bases; unmatched junction nucleotides: 4. This CDR3 has 15 amino acids. CDR1 is KGHSH, CDR2 LQKENI, per germline. The CDR3 region is CASSPGAGAQETQYF. In DNA form, the CDR3 reads TGTGCCAGCTCACCAGGAGCGGGGGCTCAAGAGACCCAGTACTTC.

V is TRBV30 and J is TRBJ2-3; no reliable D call. Germline lookup yields CDR1 GTSNPN and CDR2 SVGIG (reference sequence). The CDR3 runs 12 residues. Trimming cost V 5 bases and J 3 bases, with 9 bases left between them. The CDR3 sequence: CAWEIGTDTQYF. The CDR3 DNA is TGTGCCTGGGAGATAGGAACAGATACGCAGTATTTT. The full variable domain, its missing parts supplied by reference TRBV30 and TRBJ2-3, is SQTIHQWPATLVQPVGSPLSLECTVEGTSNPNLYWYRQAAGRGLQLLFYSVGIGQISSEVPQNLSASRPQDRQFILSSKKLLLSDSGFYLCAWEIGTDTQYFGPGTRLTVL.

The rearrangement joins TRBV5-6 to TRBJ2-3; D ambiguous. The CDR3 covers 15 residues. Trimming left V 1 base short and J 3 bases short, with 12 bases between. Germline V gives CDR1 SGHDT, CDR2 YYEEEE. CDR3 sequence (DNA): TGTGCCAGCAGCTTGATGTCCACCGCAACAGATACGCAGTATTTT. It encodes CASSLMSTATDTQYF.

The genes are TRBV28 and TRBJ2-5; D is uncertain. CDR3 size: 16 residues. Germline V CDR1 and CDR2: MDHEN, SYDVKM. The ends were cut back, 5 bases at V and 0 bases at J, with 16 bases in the middle. The CDR3, as DNA: TGTGCCAGCAGTCGGTGGACGGCCCCGTACCAAGAGACCCAGTACTTC. Translated, it gives CASSRWTAPYQETQYF.

The CDR3 coding sequence is TGTGCCAGCAGCGCTCAGCTCCGGGACAGAAACAATGAGCAGTTCTTC. It translates to CASSAQLRDRNNEQFF. The chain has TRBV9 and TRBJ2-1; 7 bases line up with TRBD1. Germline-derived CDR1 and CDR2 are SGDLS and YYNGEE. This CDR3 comprises 16 residues. The ends lost 3 bases at V and 5 bases at J; junction bases unmatched: 11.

The rearrangement joins TRBV27 to TRBJ2-7; 8 nucleotides line up with TRBD2. The CDR3 spans 15 residues. Germline CDR1 and CDR2: MNHEY and SMNVEV (reference sequence). The V and J ends lost 7 bases and 7 bases, in that order; junction bases with no gene match: 15. CDR3 DNA: TGTGCCAGCAACCCCCGGGGGACTAGTCCTTTGGAGCAGTACTTC. It yields the protein CASNPRGTSPLEQYF.

The V and J genes are TRBV7-2 and TRBJ1-1; D gene unclear. The V end was cut by 2 bases, the J end by 1 base, with 8 bases between. The CDR3 covers 14 residues. Germline assignment: CDR1 SGHTA and CDR2 FQGNSA. The CDR3 loop is CASSLWRRNTEAFF. The CDR3 DNA sequence: TGTGCCAGCAGCTTATGGAGGAGGAACACTGAAGCTTTCTTT.

This clone showed up just a few times. The chain carries TRBV18 and TRBJ1-1; TRBD1 is a possible D gene (6 bases). Looked up from germline, CDR1 is KGHSH and CDR2 is LQKENI. This CDR3 comprises 13 residues. V was trimmed by 5 bases and J by 3 bases, leaving 10 bases between them. CDR3 region: CASSNRADTEAFF. The CDR3 DNA sequence: TGTGCCAGCTCAAACAGGGCTGACACTGAAGCTTTCTTT. Complete variable domain (other parts from reference TRBV18 and TRBJ1-1): NAGVMQNPRHLVRRRGQEARLRCSPMKGHSHVYWYRQLPEEGLKFMVYLQKENIIDESGMPKERFSAEFPKEGPSILRIQQVVRGDSAAYFCASSNRADTEAFFGQGTRLTVV.

The chain is built from TRBV11-3 and TRBJ2-7; 11 bases are shared with TRBD1. This CDR3 has 14 residues. V was clipped by 4 bases and J by 4 bases; unmatched bases: 3. Germline CDR1 and CDR2: SGHNT and YENEEA. The CDR3 DNA reads as TGTGCCAGCAGCTCCGGACAGGGGGCTTACGAGCAGTACTTC. Amino acid sequence: CASSSGQGAYEQYF.

This chain uses TRBV9 with TRBJ2-1; TRBD2 aligns across 13 bases. This CDR3 is built from 15 residues. The V gene's germline CDR1 is SGDLS and CDR2 YYNGEE. J gave up 6 bases and V 4 bases, and 4 bases lay outside the gene matches. The CDR3 DNA is TGTGCCAGCAGCTCTTGGACTAGCGGGAGCAATGAGCAGTTCTTC. Amino acids: CASSSWTSGSNEQFF. The whole variable domain, filled in from reference TRBV9 and TRBJ2-1, reads DSGVTQTPKHLITATGQRVTLRCSPRSGDLSVYWYQQSLDQGLQFLIQYYNGEERAKGNILERFSAQQFPDLHSELNLSSLELGDSALYFCASSSWTSGSNEQFFGPGTRLTVL.

The chain couples TRBV5-1 to TRBJ1-2; TRBD1 aligns across 8 bases. This CDR3 is built from 13 residues. Trimming took 4 bases from V and 8 from J; bases not matched to a gene: 7. CDR1 SGHRS and CDR2 YFSETQ come from the germline V gene. Here the CDR3 reads CASSPGTGDGYTF. The CDR3, as DNA: TGCGCCAGCAGCCCCGGGACAGGCGACGGCTACACCTTC.

This chain uses TRBV10-3 with TRBJ2-5, with D maybe TRBD2 (6 bases). Trimming removed 3 bases from V and 4 bases from J, with 15 bases in between. Germline values: CDR1 ENHRY, CDR2 SYGVKD. There are 15 residues in the CDR3. In nucleotides, the CDR3 is TGTGCCATCAGTGATAGGCCACCCGGGAGAGAGACCCAGTACTTC. Amino acids: CAISDRPPGRETQYF.

V gene TRBV28 combines with J gene TRBJ1-2; 7 nucleotides line up with TRBD1. Germline V gives CDR1 MDHEN, CDR2 SYDVKM. V was clipped by 5 bases and J by 0 bases; unmatched bases: 18. The CDR3 covers 19 residues. This CDR3 is CASSPSSWGQTLTNYGYTF. The CDR3 bases are TGTGCCAGCAGTCCCTCGTCGTGGGGACAGACGTTGACTAACTATGGCTACACCTTC.

As regards this clone: At one of its ends the junction is not consistent with the germline gene, which may arise from a read error. The chain employs TRBV24-1 and TRBJ1-2; perhaps TRBD1 as D (5 bases). The CDR3 runs to 13 residues. CDR1 is KGHDR, CDR2 SFDVKD, per germline. The CDR3 reads CTTSDFARGGYTF. The CDR3 DNA follows: TGTACCACCAGTGATTTTGCCCGGGGGGGCTACACCTTC.